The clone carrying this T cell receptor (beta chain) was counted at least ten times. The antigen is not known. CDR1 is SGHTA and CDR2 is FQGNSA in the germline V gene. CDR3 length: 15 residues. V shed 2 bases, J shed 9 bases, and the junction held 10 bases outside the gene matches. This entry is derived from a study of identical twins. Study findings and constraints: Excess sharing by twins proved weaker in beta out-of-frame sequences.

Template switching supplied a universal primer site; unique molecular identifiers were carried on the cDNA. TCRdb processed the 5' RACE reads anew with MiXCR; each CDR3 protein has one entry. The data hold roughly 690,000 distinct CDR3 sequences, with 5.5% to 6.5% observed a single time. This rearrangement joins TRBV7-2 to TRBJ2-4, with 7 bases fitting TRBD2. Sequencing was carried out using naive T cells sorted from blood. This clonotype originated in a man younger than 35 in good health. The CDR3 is CASSLRAQGEGIQYF. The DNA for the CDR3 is TGTGCCAGCAGCTTAAGGGCCCAAGGGGAGGGCATTCAGTACTTC.